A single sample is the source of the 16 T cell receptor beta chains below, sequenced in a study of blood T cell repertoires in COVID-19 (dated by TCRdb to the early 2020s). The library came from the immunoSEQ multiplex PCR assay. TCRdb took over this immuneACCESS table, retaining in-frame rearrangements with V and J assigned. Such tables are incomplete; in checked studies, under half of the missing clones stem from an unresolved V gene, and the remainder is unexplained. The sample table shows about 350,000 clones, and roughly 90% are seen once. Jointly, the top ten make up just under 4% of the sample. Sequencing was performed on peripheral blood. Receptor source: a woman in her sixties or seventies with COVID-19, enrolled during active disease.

Written as DNA, the CDR3 is TGTGCCAGCAGCTTCAAGGGAAGCGGTGGCTACACCTTC. This encodes CASSFKGSGGYTF. The chain uses TRBV5-6 and TRBJ1-2; D call uncertain. V lost 2 bases to trimming and J lost 7 bases, with 12 bases between them. The CDR3 consists of 13 residues. Germline V CDR1 and CDR2: SGHDT, YYEEEE. The full variable domain, with the rest looked up from reference TRBV5-6 and TRBJ1-2, is DAGVTQSPTHLIKTRGQQVTLRCSPKSGHDTVSWYQQALGQGPQFIFQYYEEEERQRGNFPDRFSGHQFPNYSSELNVNALLLGDSALYLCASSFKGSGGYTFGSGTRLTVV.

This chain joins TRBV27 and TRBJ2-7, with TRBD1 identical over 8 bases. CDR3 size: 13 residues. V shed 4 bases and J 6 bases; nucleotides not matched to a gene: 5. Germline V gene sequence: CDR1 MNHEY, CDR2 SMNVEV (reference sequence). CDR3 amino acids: CASSSRQGSEQYF. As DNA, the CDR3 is TGTGCCAGCAGTTCGCGACAGGGGAGCGAGCAGTACTTC.

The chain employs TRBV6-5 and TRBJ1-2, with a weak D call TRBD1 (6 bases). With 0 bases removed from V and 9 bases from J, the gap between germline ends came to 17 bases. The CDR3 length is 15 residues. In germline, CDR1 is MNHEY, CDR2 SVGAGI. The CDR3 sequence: CASSYSGQNGPSYTF. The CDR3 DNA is TGTGCCAGCAGTTACTCGGGACAAAACGGCCCTAGCTACACCTTC.

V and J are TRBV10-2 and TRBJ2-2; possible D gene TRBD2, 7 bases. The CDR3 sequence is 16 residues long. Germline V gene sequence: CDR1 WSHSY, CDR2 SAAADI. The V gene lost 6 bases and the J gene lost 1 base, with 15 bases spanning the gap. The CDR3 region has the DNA TGCGCCAGCAGAGTAGGGGGGGCTGGGAACACCGGGGAGCTGTTTTTT. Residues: CASRVGGAGNTGELFF.

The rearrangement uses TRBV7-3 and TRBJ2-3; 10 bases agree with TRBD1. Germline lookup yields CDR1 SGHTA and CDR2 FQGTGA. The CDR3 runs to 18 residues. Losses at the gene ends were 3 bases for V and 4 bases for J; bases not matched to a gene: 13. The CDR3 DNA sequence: TGTGCCAGCAGCTTCACGCCCGGGACAGGGGTGGGGGCAGATACGCAGTATTTT. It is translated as CASSFTPGTGVGADTQYF.

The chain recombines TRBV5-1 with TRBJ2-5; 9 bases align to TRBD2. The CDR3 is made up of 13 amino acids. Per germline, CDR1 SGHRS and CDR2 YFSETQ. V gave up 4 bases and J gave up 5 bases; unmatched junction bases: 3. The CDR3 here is CASSQGLAETQYF. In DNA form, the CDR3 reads TGCGCCAGCAGCCAGGGACTAGCCGAGACCCAGTACTTC. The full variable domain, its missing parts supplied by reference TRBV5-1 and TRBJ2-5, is KAGVTQTPRYLIKTRGQQVTLSCSPISGHRSVSWYQQTPGQGLQFLFEYFSETQRNKGNFPGRFSGRQFSNSRSEMNVSTLELGDSALYLCASSQGLAETQYFGPGTRLLVL.

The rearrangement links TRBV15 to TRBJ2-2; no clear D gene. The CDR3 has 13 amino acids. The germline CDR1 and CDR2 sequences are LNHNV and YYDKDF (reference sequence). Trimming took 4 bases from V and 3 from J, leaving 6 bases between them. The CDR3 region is CATSIEYTGELFF. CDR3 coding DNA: TGTGCCACCAGCATTGAGTACACCGGGGAGCTGTTTTTT.

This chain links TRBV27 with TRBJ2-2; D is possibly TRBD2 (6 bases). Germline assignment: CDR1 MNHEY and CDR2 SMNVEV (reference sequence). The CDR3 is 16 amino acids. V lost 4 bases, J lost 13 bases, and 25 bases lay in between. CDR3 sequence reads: CASSSTLGGRPMRLFF. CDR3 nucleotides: TGTGCCAGCAGTTCGACTCTGGGGGGAAGGCCCATGCGGCTGTTTTTT.

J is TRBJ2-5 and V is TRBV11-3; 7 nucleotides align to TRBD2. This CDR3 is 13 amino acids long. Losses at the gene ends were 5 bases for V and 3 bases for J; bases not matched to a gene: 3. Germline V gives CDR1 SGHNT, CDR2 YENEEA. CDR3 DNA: TGTGCCAGCAGCGGGGGAGGGGAAGAGACCCAGTACTTC. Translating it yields CASSGGGEETQYF.

As DNA, the CDR3 is TGTGCCTGGACCAGGACAGGGGGTGACTACACCTTC. Its protein product is CAWTRTGGDYTF. The V gene is TRBV30, the J gene TRBJ1-2, with 10 bases aligning to TRBD1. The V and J ends lost 4 bases and 10 bases, in that order; junction bases with no gene match: 6. CDR3 size: 12 residues. Germline CDR1 GTSNPN, CDR2 SVGIG (reference sequence).

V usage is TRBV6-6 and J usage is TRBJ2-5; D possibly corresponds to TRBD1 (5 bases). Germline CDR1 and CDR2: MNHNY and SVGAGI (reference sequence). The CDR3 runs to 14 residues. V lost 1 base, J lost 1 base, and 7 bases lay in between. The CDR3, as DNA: TGTGCCAGCAGTTACTACCAGGGCCAAGAGACCCAGTACTTC. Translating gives CASSYYQGQETQYF.

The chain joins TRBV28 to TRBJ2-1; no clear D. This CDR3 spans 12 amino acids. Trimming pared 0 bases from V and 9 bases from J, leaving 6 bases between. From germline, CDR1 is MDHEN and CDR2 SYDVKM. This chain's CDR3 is CASSLWGIEQFF. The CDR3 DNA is TGTGCCAGCAGTTTATGGGGCATTGAGCAGTTCTTC.

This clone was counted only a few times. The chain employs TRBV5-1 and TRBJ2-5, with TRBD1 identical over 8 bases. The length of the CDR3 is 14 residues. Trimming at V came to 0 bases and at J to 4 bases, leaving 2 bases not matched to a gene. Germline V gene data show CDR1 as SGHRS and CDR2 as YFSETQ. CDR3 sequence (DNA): TGCGCCAGCAGCTTGGGCAGGGGGCTAGAGACCCAGTACTTC. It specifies CASSLGRGLETQYF.

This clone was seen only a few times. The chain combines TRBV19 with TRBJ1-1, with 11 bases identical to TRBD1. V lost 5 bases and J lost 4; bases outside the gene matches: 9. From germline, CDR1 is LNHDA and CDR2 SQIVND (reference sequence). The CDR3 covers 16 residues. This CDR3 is CASSPRTGGIVTEAFF. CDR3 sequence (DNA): TGTGCCAGTAGTCCCCGGACAGGGGGCATTGTCACTGAAGCTTTCTTT.

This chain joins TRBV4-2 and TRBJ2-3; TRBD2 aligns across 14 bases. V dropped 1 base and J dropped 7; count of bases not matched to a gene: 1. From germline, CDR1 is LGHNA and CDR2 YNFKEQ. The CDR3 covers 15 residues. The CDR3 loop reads CASSQGLAGGNTQYF. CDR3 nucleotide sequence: TGTGCCAGCAGCCAAGGACTAGCGGGGGGGAATACGCAGTATTTT.

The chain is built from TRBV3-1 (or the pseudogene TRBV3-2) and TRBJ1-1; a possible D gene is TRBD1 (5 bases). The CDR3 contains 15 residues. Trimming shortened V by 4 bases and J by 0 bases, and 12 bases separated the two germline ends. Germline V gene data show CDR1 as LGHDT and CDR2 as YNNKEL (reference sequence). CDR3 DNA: TGTGCCAGCAGCCCGACAGTTCATATGAACACTGAAGCTTTCTTT. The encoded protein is CASSPTVHMNTEAFF.